What follows describes a single T cell receptor beta chain. The entry originates in a study of Ad26.COV2.S vaccination and SARS-CoV-2 variants. Sample treatment: roughly 19 received Ad26.COV2.S at low or high dose, single or two shots; 5 received placebo; per-sample allocation not given. Sampling took place 63 days after the first vaccine or placebo injection. The CDR3 contains 13 residues. CDR1 is MDHEN, CDR2 SYDVKM, per germline. Trimming stripped 7 bases from V and 8 bases from J, with 15 bases between. The method was immunoSEQ multiplex PCR; TCRdb's version includes in-frame clones alone and lacks a portion of them. The data hold some 350,000 clones, with approximately 85% observed a single time.

This chain joins TRBV28 and TRBJ1-3; the D is unclear. Sample: peripheral blood, taken in a trial of Ad26.COV2.S vaccine versus placebo. This TCR was sampled from a person between 18 and 60 years old who received the Ad26.COV2.S COVID-19 vaccine or a placebo. CDR3 nucleotide sequence: TGTGCCAGCATCCAAGAGACGGCAGACACCATATATTTT. Translation: CASIQETADTIYF.